Shown below are 16 T cell receptor beta chains from a single sample sequenced in a study of CD4 T cells in relation to SARS-CoV-2 and coronaviruses. The assay was immunoSEQ multiplex PCR, and TCRdb's table has in-frame clones only and misses some. The sample contains 65,000 or so clones, about 89% of which appear only once. Unexposed donor CD4+ T cells date from about 2010-2019, before the COVID-19 pandemic. Sequenced sample: memory CD4+ T cells from PBMCs. The receptors stem from a human donor in good health.

The rearrangement uses TRBV29-1 and TRBJ1-1, with D tentatively TRBD1 (5 bases). This CDR3 is 11 amino acids long. Trimming took 2 bases from V and 6 from J, leaving 7 bases between them. Germline CDR1 and CDR2: SQVTM and ANQGSEA. Here the CDR3 reads CSVEMGAEAFF. The CDR3 nucleotides are TGCAGCGTTGAAATGGGGGCTGAAGCTTTCTTT.

A word on this clone: This sample includes further DNA sequences coding for the same CDR3. The chain employs TRBV10-3 and TRBJ2-6; D call uncertain. The CDR3 covers 16 residues. V was trimmed by 0 bases and J by 0 bases, leaving 6 bases between them. Looked up from germline, CDR1 is ENHRY and CDR2 is SYGVKD. The DNA for the CDR3 is TGTGCCATCAGTGAGTCGGCAGGCTCTGGGGCCAACGTCCTGACTTTC. It codes for CAISESAGSGANVLTF.

The J gene is TRBJ2-2, the V gene TRBV5-1; 7 bases line up with TRBD2. Looked up from germline, CDR1 is SGHRS and CDR2 is YFSETQ. V shed 0 bases and J 10 bases; nucleotides not matched to a gene: 9. The CDR3 totals 15 residues. Here the CDR3 reads CASSLAAGGSEELFF. The CDR3 DNA reads TGCGCCAGCAGCTTGGCGGCCGGGGGGTCTGAGGAGCTGTTTTTT.

The genes are TRBV19 and TRBJ1-1; D remains ambiguous. Germline V gene lookup returns CDR1 LNHDA and CDR2 SQIVND (reference sequence). This CDR3 has 13 residues. The V gene lost 8 bases and the J gene lost 1 base, with 11 bases spanning the gap. The DNA for the CDR3 is TGTGCCAGTCCCAGTCCGGCGAACACTGAAGCTTTCTTT. It translates to CASPSPANTEAFF.

The genes are TRBV28 and TRBJ2-1; no reliable D call. Germline CDR1 MDHEN, CDR2 SYDVKM. This CDR3 is 14 amino acids long. Trimming left V 7 bases short and J 0 bases short, with 10 bases between. The CDR3 is CASTTYSSYNEQFF. In nucleotides, the CDR3 is TGTGCCAGCACCACTTACAGCTCCTACAATGAGCAGTTCTTC.

This clone was observed a few times. The chain is built from TRBV28 and TRBJ1-5, with unresolved D. The germline V and J ends were trimmed by 7 bases and 0 bases, with 22 bases remaining between them. This CDR3 is built from 18 residues. CDR1 and CDR2 from the germline V gene are MDHEN and SYDVKM. CDR3 region: CASTIGHKGYTSNQPQHF. The CDR3 region has the DNA TGTGCCAGCACCATCGGGCACAAAGGGTACACTAGCAATCAGCCCCAGCATTTT.

CDR3 in DNA: TGTGCCAGTAGGACTACGTCCGGGACTAGACTTCCCTACAATGAGCAGTTCTTC. Its translation: CASRTTSGTRLPYNEQFF. The chain is built from TRBV19 and TRBJ2-1; 8 bases agree with TRBD2. The length of the CDR3 is 18 residues. V was pared by 6 bases and J by 2 bases, with 15 bases of the junction left unmatched. CDR1 LNHDA and CDR2 SQIVND come from the germline V gene (reference sequence).

V is TRBV30 and J is TRBJ2-7; either TRBD1 or TRBD2 may fit D (6 bases each). Germline lookup yields CDR1 GTSNPN and CDR2 SVGIG (reference sequence). CDR3 size: 13 residues. V was shortened by 5 bases and J by 4 bases, with 15 bases between the two germline ends. The CDR3 coding sequence is TGTGCCTGGGGGGGTACAGGGACTTACGAGCAGTACTTC. Its translation is CAWGGTGTYEQYF.

This chain connects TRBV19 to TRBJ1-4, with D uncertain. V was cut by 3 bases and J by 3 bases, with 8 bases left in between. The CDR3 has 14 amino acids. Germline V gives CDR1 LNHDA, CDR2 SQIVND (reference sequence). The CDR3 loop reads CASSIIGPNEKLFF. The CDR3 nucleotides are TGTGCCAGTAGTATTATAGGGCCTAATGAAAAACTGTTTTTT.

This sequence joins TRBV4-3 and TRBJ1-4; no clear D gene. Trimming left V 0 bases short and J 4 bases short, with 6 bases between. The CDR3 runs 14 residues. CDR1 is LGHNA, CDR2 YSLEER, per germline. In DNA, the CDR3 is TGCGCCAGCAGCCAAGAACGGATTAATGAAAAACTGTTTTTT. As protein: CASSQERINEKLFF.

This clone is a singleton in its sample. The genes are TRBV28 and TRBJ1-5, with TRBD1 as a possible D gene (5 bases). This CDR3 contains 16 residues. V gave up 1 base and J gave up 0 bases, with 10 bases separating them. Germline V gene data show CDR1 as MDHEN and CDR2 as SYDVKM. CDR3 sequence: CASSLLTDLSNQPQHF. The CDR3, as DNA: TGTGCCAGCAGTTTATTGACAGACCTTAGCAATCAGCCCCAGCATTTT.

This clone appeared once. The chain is built from TRBV6-1 and TRBJ2-3, with 7 bases fitting TRBD2. CDR1 MNHNS and CDR2 SASEGT come from the germline V gene. This CDR3 is built from 18 residues. V lost 4 bases to trimming and J lost 4 bases; unmatched junction nucleotides: 17. The CDR3 DNA reads TGTGCCAGCAGTGCCTCTCTTCCTAGCGGAGGGAGTCCAGATACGCAGTATTTT. This translates into CASSASLPSGGSPDTQYF.

The chain carries TRBV2 and TRBJ1-4; 8 nucleotides agree with TRBD1. Trimming at V came to 6 bases and at J to 8 bases, leaving 11 bases not matched to a gene. This CDR3 region has 15 residues. Germline V lookup: CDR1 SNHLY, CDR2 FYNNEI. The CDR3 sequence is CASRPQGAREEKLFF. The CDR3 nucleotides read TGTGCCAGCAGGCCTCAGGGGGCACGAGAAGAAAAACTGTTTTTT.

The rearrangement joins TRBV2 to TRBJ1-2, with D unclear. The CDR3 covers 15 residues. V was shortened by 0 bases and J by 4 bases, with 12 bases between the two germline ends. The germline V gene encodes CDR1 SNHLY and CDR2 FYNNEI. The CDR3 loop reads CASSEARTGSYGYTF. The CDR3, as DNA: TGTGCCAGCAGTGAAGCCAGGACGGGTTCCTATGGCTACACCTTC.

The chain is built from TRBV6-2 or TRBV6-3 and TRBJ1-2; D remains unclear. CDR1 MNHEY and CDR2 SVGEGT come from the germline V gene. Trimming removed 4 bases at V and 5 bases at J, with 8 bases between. The CDR3 length is 12 residues. The chain's CDR3 is CASSFMDYGYTF. The CDR3, as DNA: TGTGCCAGCAGTTTCATGGATTATGGCTACACCTTC.

V and J are TRBV6-2 or TRBV6-3 and TRBJ1-5, with no clear D. CDR1 and CDR2 (germline): MNHEY, SVGEGT. The CDR3 sequence is 12 residues long. V shed 1 base and J shed 7 bases, with 5 bases lying between them. The CDR3 protein is CASSYLQQPQHF. In nucleotides, the CDR3 is TGTGCCAGCAGTTACTTACAACAGCCCCAGCATTTT.